This entry concerns a single T cell receptor (beta chain). This clonotype was observed at least ten times. The specificity of this receptor is unknown. Base qualities are not recorded, but no much larger clone differs from it by a single base. Counted from cysteine to phenylalanine, this CDR3 has 14 amino acids. The sequence is cut down to CDR3 DNA, 42 bases in frame from base 1. Trimming takes 5 bases from V and 3 bases from J, and the germline ends sit 14 bases apart. The CDR1 and CDR2 encoded by the germline V gene (reference sequence) are SEHNR and FQNEAQ. Sequencing took place on an Illumina HiSeq 1500. TCRdb reprocessed the public reads (quality trimming at Q25 with fastp, clone calling with MiXCR) and kept in-frame beta chains. Each entry merges the rows of one CDR3 protein and shows their most common DNA and genes. The table for this sample lists about 680,000 distinct CDR3 sequences; about 24% of them were counted only once. Roughly 8% of the sample is taken by the ten largest.

The entry originates in a study of T cell repertoires in cytomegalovirus infection (dated by TCRdb to the late 2010s). A note on the overall study: The HLA type of each donor mattered for the analysis, because public TCR beta signatures pointed to carriage of CMV infection along with the matching HLA type.

The investigation overall reported the following: The ex vivo response was dominated by HLA-C-restricted CMV-specific TCR beta clonotypes, which also provided the single most frequent clonotype in two of eight donors. Carriers of CMV infection plus the relevant HLA type were discriminated by the cumulative frequency of public TCR beta family members in the study cohort and in an independent roughly 380-donor cohort.

The receptor comes from a human donor in good health (CMV status not recorded). Some clones in this sample may be carry-over from other donors' samples. The sequencing sample was made of CD8+ T cells from PBMCs. This sequence uses TRBV7-9 and TRBJ2-7, with the identity of the D gene unclear. The CDR3 region: CASSLLGPIYEQYF. The DNA reads as follows: TGTGCCAGCAGCCTACTGGGCCCAATCTACGAGCAGTACTTC.